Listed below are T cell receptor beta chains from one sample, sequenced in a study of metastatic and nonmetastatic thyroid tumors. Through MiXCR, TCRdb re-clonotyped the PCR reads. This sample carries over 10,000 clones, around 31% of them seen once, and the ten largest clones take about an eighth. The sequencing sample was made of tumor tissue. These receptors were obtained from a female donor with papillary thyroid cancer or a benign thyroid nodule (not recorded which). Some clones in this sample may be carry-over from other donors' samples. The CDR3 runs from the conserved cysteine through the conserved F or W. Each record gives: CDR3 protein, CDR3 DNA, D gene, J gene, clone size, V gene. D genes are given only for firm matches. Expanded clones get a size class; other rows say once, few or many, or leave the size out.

CDR3: CASSIPGRGLDQPQHF
DNA: TGTGCCAGTAGTATACCGGGCAGGGGGCTGGATCAGCCCCAGCATTTT
D: TRBD1
J: TRBJ1-5
size: many
V: TRBV19

CDR3: CASSQPATGSGANVLTF
DNA: TGTGCCAGCAGCCAACCTGCGACCGGTTCTGGGGCCAACGTCCTGACTTTC
D: .
J: TRBJ2-6
size: many
V: TRBV3-1

CDR3: CASSESVDTQYF
DNA: TGTGCCAGCAGTGAATCAGTAGATACGCAGTATTTT
D: .
J: TRBJ2-3
size: .
V: TRBV6-1

CDR3: CASSSSNYGYTF
DNA: TGTGCCAGCAGTTCAAGCAACTATGGCTACACCTTC
D: .
J: TRBJ1-2
size: .
V: TRBV12-3/TRBV12-4

CDR3: CASSYSGTGGRSALLYEQYF
DNA: TGTGCCAGCAGTTACAGCGGGACAGGGGGCCGATCTGCGTTGCTCTACGAGCAGTACTTC
D: TRBD1
J: TRBJ2-7
size: .
V: TRBV6-2/TRBV6-3

CDR3: CATSREYGPTDTQYF
DNA: TGTGCCACCAGCAGAGAGTACGGGCCCACAGATACGCAGTATTTT
D: .
J: TRBJ2-3
size: many
V: TRBV15

CDR3: CASSKRQVITNQPQHF
DNA: TGTGCCAGCAGCAAACGACAGGTTATCACCAATCAGCCCCAGCATTTT
D: .
J: TRBJ1-5
size: .
V: TRBV11-2

CDR3: CASSYSLRREGDTIYF
DNA: TGTGCCAGCAGTTACTCATTGAGAAGGGAAGGGGACACCATATATTTT
D: .
J: TRBJ1-3
size: medium-sized
V: TRBV6-5

CDR3: CASSLGIGGADQETQYF
DNA: TGTGCCAGCAGCTTAGGTATCGGGGGGGCCGACCAAGAGACCCAGTACTTC
D: TRBD2
J: TRBJ2-5
size: many
V: TRBV11-3

CDR3: CASSPRTGGADEQYF
DNA: TGTGCCAGCAGCCCAAGGACAGGGGGCGCGGATGAGCAGTACTTC
D: TRBD1
J: TRBJ2-7
size: few
V: TRBV28

CDR3: CASSQRGGYGYTF
DNA: TGTGCCAGCAGCCAGCGGGGTGGATATGGCTACACCTTC
D: .
J: TRBJ1-2
size: .
V: TRBV11-1

CDR3: CASRISGDHEQYF
DNA: TGTGCCAGCAGAATTTCAGGGGACCACGAGCAGTACTTC
D: .
J: TRBJ2-7
size: few
V: TRBV27

CDR3: CAIGRMNEQFF
DNA: TGTGCCATTGGGAGGATGAATGAGCAGTTCTTC
D: .
J: TRBJ2-1
size: few
V: TRBV6-2/TRBV6-3

CDR3: CASSPFNQPQHF
DNA: TGTGCCAGCAGCCCATTCAATCAGCCCCAGCATTTT
D: .
J: TRBJ1-5
size: medium-sized
V: TRBV28

CDR3: CASSPRGQVYEQYF
DNA: TGTGCCAGCAGCCCCCGGGGACAGGTATACGAGCAGTACTTC
D: TRBD1
J: TRBJ2-7
size: medium-sized
V: TRBV7-2

CDR3: CASSPLFMAGPSYEQYF
DNA: TGTGCCAGCAGTCCACTGTTCATGGCAGGGCCCTCCTACGAGCAGTACTTC
D: .
J: TRBJ2-7
size: .
V: TRBV2

CDR3: CASSSSRGADGELFF
DNA: TGTGCCAGCAGCTCTAGTAGGGGGGCCGACGGGGAGCTGTTTTTT
D: .
J: TRBJ2-2
size: .
V: TRBV7-3

CDR3: CASSHEGTNTGELFF
DNA: TGTGCCAGCAGCCACGAGGGCACGAACACCGGGGAGCTGTTTTTT
D: .
J: TRBJ2-2
size: .
V: TRBV3-1

CDR3: CAAQTKAYEQYF
DNA: TGTGCCGCACAGACAAAAGCCTACGAGCAGTACTTC
D: .
J: TRBJ2-7
size: few
V: TRBV10-3

CDR3: CASMGSGMYEQYF
DNA: TGTGCCAGCATGGGAAGCGGGATGTACGAGCAGTACTTC
D: TRBD2
J: TRBJ2-7
size: .
V: TRBV2

CDR3: CSARKKDTEAFF
DNA: TGCAGTGCTAGAAAAAAGGACACTGAAGCTTTCTTT
D: .
J: TRBJ1-1
size: many
V: TRBV20-1

CDR3: CASSSLTPGTSGRHSYEQYF
DNA: TGTGCCAGCAGTTCGCTAACCCCCGGGACTAGCGGGAGGCATTCCTACGAGCAGTACTTC
D: TRBD2
J: TRBJ2-7
size: .
V: TRBV28

CDR3: CASSFDRVVGTEAFF
DNA: TGTGCCAGCAGTTTCGACAGGGTGGTCGGCACTGAAGCTTTCTTT
D: TRBD1
J: TRBJ1-1
size: few
V: TRBV27

CDR3: CASSPETIGTPYEQYF
DNA: TGCGCCAGCAGCCCCGAGACTATCGGGACTCCATACGAGCAGTACTTC
D: .
J: TRBJ2-7
size: few
V: TRBV10-1

CDR3: CAWSVLGGSGANVLTF
DNA: TGTGCCTGGAGTGTACTAGGCGGCTCTGGGGCCAACGTCCTGACTTTC
D: .
J: TRBJ2-6
size: .
V: TRBV30

CDR3: CASSLGLAGGKFAYEQYF
DNA: TGTGCCAGCAGTCTGGGACTAGCGGGAGGGAAGTTTGCCTACGAGCAGTACTTC
D: TRBD2
J: TRBJ2-7
size: .
V: TRBV6-6

CDR3: CASSYLQGRDEKLFF
DNA: TGTGCCAGCAGTTACCTACAGGGGAGAGATGAAAAACTGTTTTTT
D: TRBD1
J: TRBJ1-4
size: many
V: TRBV6-6

CDR3: CASSSPWETFGELFF
DNA: TGTGCCAGCAGCTCCCCGTGGGAAACTTTCGGGGAGCTGTTTTTT
D: .
J: TRBJ2-2
size: many
V: TRBV7-9

CDR3: CASSFNRGAYGYTF
DNA: TGTGCCAGCAGCTTCAACAGGGGAGCCTATGGCTACACCTTC
D: TRBD1
J: TRBJ1-2
size: once
V: TRBV7-2

CDR3: CASSQDPGGGGYTF
DNA: TGTGCCAGCAGCCAAGATCCAGGGGGGGGTGGCTACACCTTC
D: TRBD1
J: TRBJ1-2
size: .
V: TRBV3-1

CDR3: CASTRQGATDTQYF
DNA: TGTGCCAGCACCCGACAGGGGGCCACAGATACGCAGTATTTT
D: TRBD1
J: TRBJ2-3
size: few
V: TRBV6-1

CDR3: CSARDRTAFGQLFF
DNA: TGCAGTGCTAGAGACAGGACGGCATTTGGGCAACTGTTTTTT
D: .
J: TRBJ1-4
size: few
V: TRBV20-1

CDR3: CASSLGLAGGPQETQYF
DNA: TGTGCCAGCAGCTTAGGACTAGCGGGAGGTCCACAAGAGACCCAGTACTTC
D: TRBD2
J: TRBJ2-5
size: .
V: TRBV7-8

CDR3: CASSQPVGVRGELFF
DNA: TGTGCCAGCAGCCAACCGGTGGGGGTGAGAGGGGAGCTGTTTTTT
D: .
J: TRBJ2-2
size: many
V: TRBV3-1

CDR3: CSAKKGETNTEAFF
DNA: TGCAGTGCTAAGAAGGGGGAAACGAACACTGAAGCTTTCTTT
D: .
J: TRBJ1-1
size: .
V: TRBV20-1

CDR3: CASSMTTANTGELFF
DNA: TGCGCCAGCAGCATGACGACAGCGAACACCGGGGAGCTGTTTTTT
D: .
J: TRBJ2-2
size: few
V: TRBV5-1

CDR3: CASSIKGAPNTGELLF
DNA: TGTGCCAGTAGTATAAAAGGGGCGCCGAACACAGGGGAGCTGCTTTTT
D: TRBD1
J: TRBJ2-2
size: .
V: TRBV19

CDR3: CASSTTPWQPQHF
DNA: TGTGCCAGTAGTACCACCCCTTGGCAGCCCCAGCATTTT
D: .
J: TRBJ1-5
size: few
V: TRBV19

CDR3: CASSTGPSYNSPLHF
DNA: TGTGCCAGCAGTACAGGGCCGTCCTATAATTCACCCCTCCACTTT
D: .
J: TRBJ1-6
size: few
V: TRBV28

CDR3: CASSVETGRPFYGYTF
DNA: TGTGCCAGCAGCGTAGAAACGGGCCGCCCCTTCTATGGCTACACCTTC
D: .
J: TRBJ1-2
size: .
V: TRBV9

CDR3: CASSPPGRVDGYTF
DNA: TGTGCCAGCTCACCACCGGGAAGGGTAGATGGCTACACCTTC
D: .
J: TRBJ1-2
size: .
V: TRBV18

CDR3: CASSWGKDQPQHF
DNA: TGTGCCAGCAGCTGGGGGAAGGATCAGCCCCAGCATTTT
D: .
J: TRBJ1-5
size: many
V: TRBV9